These T cell receptor beta chains were read from a single sample in a study of OX40 agonist ivuxolimab in advanced cancers. The protocol was immunoSEQ multiplex PCR, while the TCRdb copy is restricted to in-frame clones and leaves out a portion. Seen here are 14,000 to 15,000 clones, about 77% observed once, and the top ten hold under 35%. The sequenced sample was CD4+ or CD8+ T cells sorted from blood, obtained in a trial of the OX40 agonist ivuxolimab. The source is an adult with an advanced solid tumor such as melanoma, head and neck, liver or kidney cancer. The CDR3 runs from the conserved cysteine through the conserved F or W. D genes are given only for firm matches. Not every row has a clone size; where given, it reads once, few, many or a size class.

v_gene	d_gene	j_gene	abundance	CDR3aa	CDR3nt
TRBV11-2	TRBD2	TRBJ2-7	NA	CASTPPGLAVYEQYF	TGTGCCAGCACCCCACCGGGACTAGCCGTTTACGAGCAGTACTTC
TRBV19	NA	TRBJ2-2	NA	CASSYGTSGELFF	TGTGCCAGTAGTTACGGGACATCCGGGGAGCTGTTTTTT
TRBV5-1	TRBD2	TRBJ2-7	NA	CASSGTEEQYF	TGTGCCAGCAGCGGGACTGAGGAGCAGTACTTC
TRBV15	NA	TRBJ2-7	NA	CATSSQYGGGSYEQYF	TGTGCCACCAGCAGCCAGTACGGGGGCGGTTCCTACGAGCAGTACTTC
TRBV9	TRBD2	TRBJ2-3	few	CASSVGSGSVDTQYF	TGTGCCAGCAGCGTAGGTAGCGGGAGCGTAGATACGCAGTATTTT
TRBV27	NA	TRBJ1-2	NA	CASSSGRSYGYTF	TGTGCCAGCAGTTCCGGCCGGTCCTATGGCTACACCTTC
TRBV7-9	NA	TRBJ2-7	NA	CATAGRPYEQYF	TGTGCCACTGCGGGTCGGCCCTACGAGCAGTACTTC
TRBV5-1	NA	TRBJ2-1	NA	CASSVETGNEQFF	TGCGCCAGCAGCGTGGAAACAGGGAATGAGCAGTTCTTC
TRBV12-5	NA	TRBJ2-1	NA	CASALSPYNEQFF	TGTGCTAGTGCCCTTTCGCCCTACAATGAGCAGTTCTTC
TRBV21-1	NA	TRBJ2-7	NA	CASSRPAGSLPYEQYF	TGTGCCAGCAGCAGACCGGCCGGGAGTCTCCCCTACGAGCAGTACTTC
TRBV19	TRBD2	TRBJ2-3	NA	CASGTSDADTQYF	TGTGCCAGCGGGACTAGCGACGCAGATACGCAGTATTTT
TRBV2	NA	TRBJ2-3	NA	CASSTGLSNQPQYF	TGTGCCAGCAGTACAGGGCTTAGCAATCAGCCCCAGTATTTT
TRBV5-1	NA	TRBJ2-7	once	CASSGGEEQYF	TGTGCCAGCAGCGGCGGGGAGGAGCAGTACTTC
TRBV5-1	TRBD1	TRBJ2-3	once	CASSLTGVKDTQYF	TGCGCCAGCAGCTTGACAGGGGTCAAAGATACGCAGTATTTT
TRBV4-1	NA	TRBJ2-7	NA	CASSQETLSYEQYF	TGCGCCAGCAGCCAAGAAACCCTCTCCTACGAGCAGTACTTC
TRBV7-3	TRBD1	TRBJ2-1	NA	CASSPTGGSDEQFF	TGTGCCAGCAGCCCGACAGGGGGCTCGGATGAGCAGTTCTTC
TRBV10-3	NA	TRBJ1-1	NA	CAIRRAWGKGTEAFF	TGTGCCATCAGGAGGGCATGGGGGAAGGGCACTGAAGCTTTCTTT
TRBV7-8	NA	TRBJ2-1	NA	CASSLAISPAAGQFF	TGTGCCAGCAGCTTAGCGATCTCTCCGGCGGCAGGGCAGTTCTTC
TRBV5-1	TRBD2	TRBJ2-7	NA	CASSPVAGVGEQYF	TGCGCCAGCAGCCCCGTAGCGGGAGTCGGCGAGCAGTACTTC
TRBV29-1	NA	TRBJ2-7	NA	CSALGGDYEQYF	TGCAGCGCCCTCGGAGGGGACTACGAGCAGTACTTC
TRBV10-3	TRBD1	TRBJ2-3	NA	CAISETNTGGRGTDTQYF	TGTGCCATCAGTGAGACGAATACAGGGGGAAGGGGCACAGATACGCAGTATTTT
TRBV9	NA	TRBJ1-4	NA	CASSSTWGPTNEKLFF	TGTGCCAGCAGCTCCACTTGGGGACCAACTAATGAAAAACTGTTTTTT
TRBV7-9	TRBD2	TRBJ2-2	NA	CASSFPGLAGGKNTGELFF	TGTGCCAGCAGCTTTCCGGGACTAGCGGGAGGGAAGAACACCGGGGAGCTGTTTTTT
TRBV15	NA	TRBJ1-5	few	CATSREGQGNQPQHF	TGTGCCACCAGCAGAGAAGGGCAGGGCAATCAGCCCCAGCATTTT
TRBV2	NA	TRBJ1-4	NA	CASRAVGATNEKLFF	TGTGCCAGCAGGGCAGTGGGAGCAACTAATGAAAAACTGTTTTTT
TRBV14	NA	TRBJ1-1	many	CASSQAWGHEAFF	TGTGCCAGCAGCCAAGCCTGGGGGCATGAAGCTTTCTTT
TRBV4-2	NA	TRBJ1-1	NA	CASSQEASLNTEAFF	TGTGCCAGCAGCCAAGAGGCCAGCTTGAACACTGAAGCTTTCTTT
TRBV27	NA	TRBJ2-1	NA	CASSLDGNSFNEQFF	TGTGCCAGCAGTTTAGACGGGAACTCCTTCAATGAGCAGTTCTTC
TRBV13	NA	TRBJ2-6	NA	CASSLQGGFGANVLTF	TGTGCCAGCAGCTTGCAGGGGGGTTTCGGGGCCAACGTCCTGACTTTC
TRBV7-2	NA	TRBJ2-3	NA	CASTLGALTDTQYF	TGTGCCAGCACCCTCGGGGCCCTCACAGATACGCAGTATTTT
TRBV12-1	NA	TRBJ2-6	NA	CASTPGAGESGANVLTF	TGTGCCAGTACGCCGGGCGCGGGAGAATCTGGGGCCAACGTCCTGACTTTC
TRBV15	NA	TRBJ1-2	once	CAPAEMPCDRIFNGYTF	TGTGCCCCAGCAGAGATGCCCTGTGACAGGATCTTCAATGGCTACACCTTC
TRBV15	NA	TRBJ2-1	NA	CATSRDYQGGNEQFF	TGTGCCACCAGCAGAGATTACCAGGGAGGCAATGAGCAGTTCTTC
TRBV10-2	NA	TRBJ2-1	NA	CASSELEQFF	TGCGCCAGCAGTGAGTTGGAGCAGTTCTTC
TRBV5-6	NA	TRBJ1-1	NA	CASSDPGHPNTEAFF	TGTGCCAGCAGCGACCCGGGACACCCGAACACTGAAGCTTTCTTT
TRBV7-8	TRBD2	TRBJ2-3	NA	CASSSPLSGGDDTQYF	TGTGCCAGCAGCTCACCACTCAGCGGGGGGGACGATACGCAGTATTTT
TRBV6-6	NA	TRBJ2-2	NA	CASTNYYFSGELFF	TGTGCCAGCACTAACTACTACTTCTCCGGGGAGCTGTTTTTT
TRBV5-6	NA	TRBJ2-7	NA	CASSLAGSNEQYF	TGTGCCAGCAGCTTGGCAGGGAGCAACGAGCAGTACTTC
TRBV19	TRBD1	TRBJ1-5	NA	CASSTRQGVPGNQPQHF	TGTGCCAGTAGTACACGACAGGGTGTACCCGGCAATCAGCCCCAGCATTTT
TRBV11-2	NA	TRBJ2-1	NA	CASSLKLVSYNEQFF	TGTGCCAGCAGCTTAAAATTGGTCTCCTACAATGAGCAGTTCTTC
TRBV5-1	TRBD2	TRBJ2-1	NA	CASSWTSGIYNEQFF	TGCGCCAGCAGCTGGACTAGCGGGATCTACAATGAGCAGTTCTTC
TRBV2	NA	TRBJ1-5	NA	CASTRGPRQPQHF	TGTGCCAGCACCAGGGGACCCCGGCAGCCCCAGCATTTT
TRBV10-1	NA	TRBJ2-7	NA	CASSEFSAPAYEQYF	TGCGCCAGCAGTGAGTTTTCGGCGCCGGCCTACGAGCAGTACTTC
TRBV4-1	NA	TRBJ2-3	NA	CASSYGQGGGTQYF	TGCGCCAGCAGCTACGGACAGGGAGGGGGTACGCAGTATTTT
TRBV6-1	NA	TRBJ1-1	NA	CASSETPGFTEAFF	TGTGCCAGCAGCGAGACCCCGGGGTTCACTGAAGCTTTCTTT
TRBV11-1	NA	TRBJ2-5	NA	CASSLEAGDRETQYF	TGTGCCAGCAGCCTCGAAGCAGGGGACCGGGAGACCCAGTACTTC
TRBV5-1	NA	TRBJ2-1	NA	CASSLETYNEQFF	TGCGCCAGCAGCTTGGAAACCTACAATGAGCAGTTCTTC
TRBV9	NA	TRBJ2-1	NA	CASSLEAGGFRNEQFF	TGTGCCAGCTCCCTAGAAGCCGGGGGATTTCGGAATGAGCAGTTCTTC
TRBV6-1	NA	TRBJ2-6	NA	CASSPPAAGANVLTF	TGTGCCAGCAGCCCCCCGGCGGCTGGGGCCAACGTCCTGACTTTC
TRBV4-1	NA	TRBJ2-1	NA	CASSQVLPAAYNEQFF	TGCGCCAGCTCACAAGTTCTCCCAGCAGCCTACAATGAGCAGTTCTTC
TRBV29-1	NA	TRBJ2-7	NA	CSVSGVSSYEQYF	TGCAGCGTTTCGGGGGTTAGCTCCTACGAGCAGTACTTC
TRBV7-3	NA	TRBJ1-4	NA	CASSARRSIEKLFF	TGTGCCAGCAGCGCACGAAGGAGCATTGAAAAACTGTTTTTT
TRBV6-1	TRBD2	TRBJ2-3	NA	CASSEWSGSADTQYF	TGTGCCAGCAGTGAATGGAGCGGGAGCGCAGATACGCAGTATTTT
TRBV19	NA	TRBJ1-5	NA	CASSIVTWSLPQHF	TGTGCCAGTAGTATAGTCACCTGGAGTCTGCCCCAGCATTTT
TRBV10-2	NA	TRBJ2-7	few	CASSESMGYNEQYF	TGCGCCAGCAGTGAGTCGATGGGGTACAACGAGCAGTACTTC
TRBV10-2	NA	TRBJ2-7	large	CASSPGTQYEQYF	TGCGCCAGCAGCCCCGGGACACAATACGAGCAGTACTTC
TRBV5-5	TRBD1	TRBJ2-4	NA	CASSWDRGFKNIQYF	TGTGCCAGCAGCTGGGACAGGGGATTCAAAAACATTCAGTACTTC
TRBV4-1	NA	TRBJ1-5	NA	CASSQDRVNQPQHF	TGCGCCAGCAGCCAAGACAGAGTCAATCAGCCCCAGCATTTT